A selection of T cell receptor beta chains follows, all from one sample in a study of blood T cell repertoires in COVID-19. Here immunoSEQ multiplex PCR was the method, and the copy in TCRdb shows in-frame clones only, minus some. The sample comprises roughly 230,000 clones, 83% of which are singletons, and approximately 7.4% rests with the top ten. Sequencing used peripheral blood. The receptors derive from a woman between 50 and 59 years old with acute or convalescent COVID-19. Each CDR3 is given with its conserved first and last residue. The order of the fields is CDR3 DNA, CDR3 protein, J gene, clone size, V gene, D gene. A D gene is named only where the DNA matches it firmly. Clone size is not always given. Where it is, it says once, few, many or a class for expanded clones.

TGTGCCTGGAGAGGCTTGGACAGGGCGGGGGAGACCCAGTACTTC CAWRGLDRAGETQYF TRBJ2-5 once TRBV30 TRBD1
TGTGCCACCAGTAACCCGGGAGAAGGCTCCTACAATGAGCAGTTCTTC CATSNPGEGSYNEQFF TRBJ2-1 . TRBV24-1 .
TGTGCCAGCAGCCTGGACAGGGATGAAAAACTGTTTTTT CASSLDRDEKLFF TRBJ1-4 . TRBV6-5 TRBD1
TGTGCCAGCACCCCGGGGGGCAGGGTAAATCAGCCCCAGCATTTT CASTPGGRVNQPQHF TRBJ1-5 . TRBV2 .
TGTGCCAGCAGCCCTGGAGGACTTGAGGACACTGAAGCTTTCTTT CASSPGGLEDTEAFF TRBJ1-1 . TRBV7-9 .
TGTGCCACCAGCAGGGGGCGCGCAGAAAAACTGTTTTTT CATSRGRAEKLFF TRBJ1-4 . TRBV15 .
TGCGCCAGCAGTCGGTCGCCGGAGGCCCAGTACTTC CASSRSPEAQYF TRBJ2-5 few TRBV10-1 .
TGTGCCAGCTCAGGGACAGCTCGCAATGAGCAGTTCTTC CASSGTARNEQFF TRBJ2-1 . TRBV18 TRBD1
TGTGCCAGCAGCTCCGGACTAGCATCCGAGCAGTACTTC CASSSGLASEQYF TRBJ2-7 . TRBV5-4 TRBD2
TGTGCCAGCAATCTCGGTGGGGGGACGCAGTATTTT CASNLGGGTQYF TRBJ2-3 . TRBV12-3/TRBV12-4 .
TGTGCCAGCAGCGTATGGACAGGGTACGAGCAGTACTTC CASSVWTGYEQYF TRBJ2-7 . TRBV7-2 TRBD1
TGTGCCAGCAGCGAGAGGGCCGCGGCAGGGGAGTTAGCAGATACGCAGTATTTT CASSERAAAGELADTQYF TRBJ2-3 . TRBV9 .
TGTGCCAGCAGACAGGGGGCGGGAGGCTACACCTTC CASRQGAGGYTF TRBJ1-2 . TRBV6-5 TRBD1
TGCGCCAGCAGCTTGGCCTTGGAGGGGACTGAAGCTTTCTTT CASSLALEGTEAFF TRBJ1-1 . TRBV5-1 .
TGTGCCAGCAGCTTCAACAGGGACACTAATGAAAAACTGTTTTTT CASSFNRDTNEKLFF TRBJ1-4 . TRBV7-8 .
TGTGCAAGTCGCTTAGGCGGCCCGCTCCCTGGCTATGGCTACACCTTC CASRLGGPLPGYGYTF TRBJ1-2 . TRBV12-2 .
TGTGCCAGCACGAAAGAGGGGGCCGATGAGCAGTTCTTC CASTKEGADEQFF TRBJ2-1 once TRBV6-5 TRBD1
TGTGCCAGTAGCCTGGGGGCAGGGTTGAATGGCAATCAGCCCCAGCATTTT CASSLGAGLNGNQPQHF TRBJ1-5 . TRBV19 .
TGTGCCTGGAGCGTCTCCTTATCAGGGGTTAACTACGAGCAGTACTTC CAWSVSLSGVNYEQYF TRBJ2-7 . TRBV30 .
TGTGCCAGCAGCCTGACTAGCGGGGGGCCCGAGACCCAGTACTTC CASSLTSGGPETQYF TRBJ2-5 many TRBV6-2/TRBV6-3 TRBD2
TGTGCCAGTAGTATAGATCTTTCGCGGGGAGAGACCCAGTACTTC CASSIDLSRGETQYF TRBJ2-5 . TRBV19 .
TGTGCCAGCAGTTTAGGGGCCGGGGGGACCCAGTACTTC CASSLGAGGTQYF TRBJ2-5 . TRBV12-3/TRBV12-4 .
TGTGCCAGCAGTTACGTTTCGGGGTCTGGGGCCAACGTCCTGACTTTC CASSYVSGSGANVLTF TRBJ2-6 . TRBV6-5 .
TGTGCCAGCAGTGGGGACAGGGGGGACTATGGCTACACCTTC CASSGDRGDYGYTF TRBJ1-2 . TRBV2 TRBD1
TGTGCCAGCAGCTTAATCGGAGTAGAAGCTTTCTTT CASSLIGVEAFF TRBJ1-1 . TRBV7-9 .
TGCGCCAGCAGCCAAGATCCGACAGGGTATAGTTCACCCCTCCACTTT CASSQDPTGYSSPLHF TRBJ1-6 . TRBV4-3 TRBD1
TGTGCCAGCAGCTGGAACACTGAAGCTTTCTTT CASSWNTEAFF TRBJ1-1 . TRBV28 .
TGTGCCAGCTGTCGGGACAGGGGAAGGTACGAGCAGTACTTC CASCRDRGRYEQYF TRBJ2-7 . TRBV2 TRBD1
TGTGCCAGCAGTTTGAGTAGCGGTCGCACGCAGTATTTT CASSLSSGRTQYF TRBJ2-3 . TRBV2 .
TGTGCCAGCGGAACAGGGGGCGGTGGAAACACCATATATTTT CASGTGGGGNTIYF TRBJ1-3 . TRBV28 TRBD1
TGTGCCAGCAGTTCGACCGGGACTCCCGGAAACATTCAGTACTTC CASSSTGTPGNIQYF TRBJ2-4 . TRBV6-5 .
TGCGCCAGCAGCTTGGAGGTGTTGGCAACAGGGAGGGACGAGCAGTACTTC CASSLEVLATGRDEQYF TRBJ2-7 . TRBV5-1 .
TGTGCCACCAGCAGAGATACAGGGTTAAGCCAGCCCCAGCATTTT CATSRDTGLSQPQHF TRBJ1-5 . TRBV15 .
TGTGCCACCAGTGCGAGGCGGGAGCCCCCAGATACGCAGTATTTT CATSARREPPDTQYF TRBJ2-3 . TRBV24-1 TRBD2
TGTGCCAGCAGCTTAGCGGCGCCTAGCGGGAGTTCAGAGACCCAGTACTTC CASSLAAPSGSSETQYF TRBJ2-5 many TRBV7-2 TRBD2